These 25 T cell receptor beta chains were sequenced from one sample in a study of shared clonotypes between healthy human individuals. Cells designated naive CD8 were CD45RO-negative and were positively selected for CCR7, with terminally differentiated effector memory CD45RA+ cells excluded. Assay used: immunoSEQ multiplex PCR; TCRdb lists only in-frame clones, some missing. The sample gives more than 550,000 clones, roughly nine tenths of which show up once; approximately 24% is in the top ten. Sequences were obtained from naive CD8+ T cells sorted from blood. Every receptor here comes from a man younger than 45 in good health.

The rearrangement joins TRBV7-2 to TRBJ2-1; D gene uncertain. The CDR3 has 15 residues. From germline, CDR1 is SGHTA and CDR2 FQGNSA. V was clipped by 4 bases and J by 4 bases, with 14 bases between them. CDR3 sequence reads: CASSWEATYYNEQFF. The CDR3 DNA reads as TGTGCCAGCAGCTGGGAAGCGACCTATTACAATGAGCAGTTCTTC.

The chain carries TRBV27 and TRBJ1-2; D ambiguous. CDR1 is MNHEY and CDR2 is SMNVEV in the germline V gene (reference sequence). V was trimmed by 4 bases and J by 1 base, leaving 10 bases between them. The CDR3 runs 14 residues. CDR3 residues: CASSYGRYNYGYTF. CDR3 bases: TGTGCCAGCAGTTACGGCCGCTATAACTATGGCTACACCTTC.

CDR3 coding DNA: TGTGCCAGCAAATTACTAGCGTTCAAAGAGACCCAGTACTTC. It specifies CASKLLAFKETQYF. V usage is TRBV6-1 and J usage is TRBJ2-5; 7 bases line up with TRBD2. The CDR3 is made up of 14 amino acids. The J segment lost 3 bases and the V segment lost 7 bases, leaving 8 bases of the junction unmatched. Germline assignment: CDR1 MNHNS and CDR2 SASEGT.

Note on this clone: The identical CDR3 is also encoded by other nucleotide sequences in the sample. Here the CDR3 DNA reads TGTGCCAGCAGTCCCAGATTGAACACTGAAGCTTTCTTT. It yields the protein CASSPRLNTEAFF. The gene calls are TRBV27 and TRBJ1-1; D unclear. V shed 5 bases and J shed 0 bases, with 7 bases lying between them. Germline V gene sequence: CDR1 MNHEY, CDR2 SMNVEV (reference sequence). This CDR3 is 13 amino acids long.

The chain has TRBV7-2 and TRBJ2-7; 7 nucleotides align to TRBD1. CDR3 length equals 14 residues. Germline trimming cut 1 base from V and 2 bases from J; bases unmatched to any gene: 2. Per the germline V gene, CDR1 is SGHTA and CDR2 is FQGNSA. The CDR3 bases are TGTGCCAGCAGCTTAGTCGACAGGGCCTACGAGCAGTACTTC. Translating it yields CASSLVDRAYEQYF.

The chain employs TRBV7-9 and TRBJ1-4; no clear D gene. The germline V gene has CDR1 SEHNR and CDR2 FQNEAQ (reference sequence). V lost 5 bases, J lost 0 bases, and 10 bases lay in between. CDR3 size: 15 residues. In nucleotides, the CDR3 is TGTGCCAGCAGCCGTGGGGAGACAACTAATGAAAAACTGTTTTTT. Protein: CASSRGETTNEKLFF.

The chain combines TRBV28 with TRBJ2-1; 8 nucleotides agree with TRBD1. This CDR3 spans 13 amino acids. Per the germline V gene, CDR1 is MDHEN and CDR2 is SYDVKM. Unmatched junction bases numbered 7, after V lost 9 bases and J lost 6 bases. The CDR3 loop is CASRNRGSNEQFF. The CDR3 nucleotides are TGTGCCAGTAGAAACAGGGGGAGCAATGAGCAGTTCTTC. The complete variable domain, with remaining parts taken from reference TRBV28 and TRBJ2-1, reads DVKVTQSSRYLVKRTGEKVFLECVQDMDHENMFWYRQDPGLGLRLIYFSYDVKMKEKGDIPEGYSVSREKKERFSLILESASTNQTSMYLCASRNRGSNEQFFGPGTRLTVL.

This chain links TRBV19 with TRBJ1-5; 9 nucleotides match TRBD1. The CDR3 sequence is 16 residues long. V lost 8 bases and J lost 0; bases outside the gene matches: 8. Germline V gives CDR1 LNHDA, CDR2 SQIVND (reference sequence). The CDR3 coding sequence is TGTGCCAGTGGGACAGGGAGTCCCAATAGCAATCAGCCCCAGCATTTT. Encoded protein: CASGTGSPNSNQPQHF.

This sequence joins TRBV7-9 and TRBJ2-7; no clear D gene. V shed 3 bases and J shed 0 bases, with 6 bases lying between them. The germline CDR1 and CDR2 sequences are SEHNR and FQNEAQ (reference sequence). The CDR3 covers 13 residues. The CDR3 spells CASSFANSYEQYF. CDR3 bases: TGTGCCAGCAGCTTTGCCAACTCCTACGAGCAGTACTTC.

V is TRBV15 and J is TRBJ1-5; 7 bases match TRBD1. Germline CDR1 reads LNHNV; CDR2 reads YYDKDF (reference sequence). The CDR3 runs 14 residues. Trimming removed 6 bases from V and 1 base from J; junction bases left unmatched: 3. CDR3 bases: TGTGCCACCAGGCCACAGGGGAGCAATCAGCCCCAGCATTTT. Translated, it gives CATRPQGSNQPQHF.

This chain links TRBV27 with TRBJ2-3, with 8 positions matching TRBD2. There are 14 residues in the CDR3. Germline CDR1 MNHEY, CDR2 SMNVEV (reference sequence). With V trimmed by 6 bases and J by 1 base, 3 bases remained unmatched. In nucleotides, the CDR3 is TGTGCCAGCAGGCCTAGCGGGCGCACAGATACGCAGTATTTT. It translates to CASRPSGRTDTQYF.

The CDR3 DNA reads as TGTGCCAGCAGCCCAAGGCCGCTTGGAAACGTGATCGCCGGGGACACCATATATTTT. It encodes CASSPRPLGNVIAGDTIYF. The V gene is TRBV9, the J gene TRBJ1-3; D gene ambiguous. The V gene lost 4 bases and the J gene lost 8 bases, with 31 bases spanning the gap. There are 19 residues in the CDR3. Germline assignment: CDR1 SGDLS and CDR2 YYNGEE.

The V call is TRBV7-6, the J call TRBJ2-1, with 9 bases aligning to TRBD1. Germline trimming cut 6 bases from V and 3 bases from J; bases unmatched to any gene: 9. The CDR3 has 16 amino acids. The V gene's germline CDR1 is SGHVS and CDR2 FNYEAQ. This CDR3 reads CASSKTGGPNYNEQFF. CDR3 DNA: TGTGCCAGCAGTAAAACAGGGGGCCCAAACTACAATGAGCAGTTCTTC.

This sequence joins TRBV28 and TRBJ1-5; D might be TRBD1 (5 bases). V lost 6 bases, J lost 4 bases, and 19 bases lay in between. CDR3 length: 16 residues. The germline V gene has CDR1 MDHEN and CDR2 SYDVKM. This chain's CDR3 is CASSPPGQVTNQPQHF. The CDR3, as DNA: TGTGCCAGCAGCCCCCCGGGGCAGGTTACTAATCAGCCCCAGCATTTT.

The chain uses TRBV7-2 and TRBJ2-7; the match to TRBD2 covers 10 bases. The junction had 10 bases not matched to a gene; V was cut back by 6 bases and J by 5 bases. CDR1 and CDR2 (germline): SGHTA, FQGNSA. The CDR3 contains 15 residues. The CDR3: CASRIIAGGPDEQYF. The CDR3 DNA follows: TGTGCCAGCAGAATAATAGCGGGAGGCCCAGACGAGCAGTACTTC.

The V and J genes are TRBV27 and TRBJ1-5, with unresolved D. The CDR3 is 13 residues long. V lost 3 bases and J 1 base, leaving 4 bases between the germline ends. Germline V CDR1 and CDR2: MNHEY, SMNVEV (reference sequence). CDR3 bases: TGTGCCAGCAGTTTGATCAGCAATCAGCCCCAGCATTTT. Its translation is CASSLISNQPQHF.

V is TRBV4-2 and J is TRBJ2-7, with 7 bases aligning to TRBD2. V lost 4 bases and J lost 0; bases outside the gene matches: 12. The CDR3 totals 17 residues. The germline V gene has CDR1 LGHNA and CDR2 YNFKEQ. The CDR3 DNA follows: TGTGCCAGCAGCCCGACTGGAACGGGAGGCGGCTCCTACGAGCAGTACTTC. It is translated as CASSPTGTGGGSYEQYF.

The chain combines TRBV29-1 with TRBJ2-7; D is unresolved. V was cut by 5 bases and J by 0 bases, with 8 bases left in between. CDR3 length: 12 amino acids. Germline CDR1 and CDR2: SQVTM and ANQGSEA. In nucleotides, the CDR3 is TGCAGCGTTATGTACAGCTCCTACGAGCAGTACTTC. Translated: CSVMYSSYEQYF.

The chain recombines TRBV7-2 with TRBJ2-2; 8 bases are a match to TRBD2. From germline, CDR1 is SGHTA and CDR2 FQGNSA. Trimming removed 1 base from V and 6 bases from J; junction bases left unmatched: 4. The CDR3 contains 15 residues. CDR3 in DNA: TGTGCCAGCAGCTTAGGGGCGGGGGGACCCGGGGAGCTGTTTTTT. This codes for CASSLGAGGPGELFF.

The rearrangement joins TRBV28 to TRBJ2-3; the D is unclear. Germline lookup yields CDR1 MDHEN and CDR2 SYDVKM. Trimming removed 2 bases at V and 0 bases at J, with 9 bases between. The CDR3 is 15 residues long. CDR3 protein: CASSLGDPSTDTQYF. In DNA, the CDR3 is TGTGCCAGCAGTTTAGGGGATCCTAGCACAGATACGCAGTATTTT.

The rearrangement links TRBV29-1 to TRBJ2-7; 7 bases are a match to TRBD2. CDR1 and CDR2 (germline): SQVTM, ANQGSEA. The CDR3 runs 13 residues. V lost 3 bases and J lost 3; bases outside the gene matches: 5. In DNA form, the CDR3 reads TGCAGCGTTGACGGGGGGAAGGGCTACGAGCAGTACTTC. Protein product: CSVDGGKGYEQYF.

The chain couples TRBV10-3 to TRBJ1-2; D is unclear. Germline CDR1 reads ENHRY; CDR2 reads SYGVKD. Trimming shortened V by 2 bases and J by 5 bases, and 18 bases separated the two germline ends. The CDR3 sequence is 16 residues long. The CDR3 sequence is CAISEARVSSGYGYTF. The DNA of the CDR3 is TGTGCCATCAGTGAGGCAAGGGTCTCCTCTGGGTATGGCTACACCTTC.

The CDR3 DNA sequence: TGTGCCAGCAGCGGGACCCAGGTAGGGGAGCAGTACTTC. Its translation is CASSGTQVGEQYF. This chain links TRBV9 with TRBJ2-7; D unresolved. Between the trimmed V and J ends, which lost 3 bases and 7 bases, there was a span of 14 bases. The CDR3 contains 13 residues. Per the germline V gene, CDR1 is SGDLS and CDR2 is YYNGEE.

The chain employs TRBV2 and TRBJ2-7, with 8 bases lining up with TRBD1. J was trimmed by 3 bases and V by 1 base; bases with no gene match: 5. This CDR3 has 15 amino acids. Germline loops: CDR1 SNHLY, CDR2 FYNNEI. The CDR3 nucleotides are TGTGCCAGCAGTGAAGTCGGGACAGGCCACTACGAGCAGTACTTC. Residues: CASSEVGTGHYEQYF.

The chain recombines TRBV7-6 with TRBJ2-1; 8 nucleotides match TRBD1. The junction had 9 bases not matched to a gene; V was cut back by 5 bases and J by 9 bases. This CDR3 has 14 residues. Germline-derived CDR1 and CDR2 are SGHVS and FNYEAQ. The CDR3 is CASSQQGVIGEQFF. DNA for the CDR3: TGTGCCAGCAGCCAACAGGGGGTTATCGGTGAGCAGTTCTTC.